This T cell receptor beta chain was profiled in a study of blood T cell repertoires in COVID-19. J was trimmed by 0 bases and V by 6 bases; bases with no gene match: 4. This CDR3 is 14 amino acids long. Germline assignment: CDR1 MNHEY and CDR2 SVGAGI. As handled by the study authors: The assay estimated nucleated cells by amplifying reference gene primers. Sequenced by immunoSEQ multiplex PCR; TCRdb stores in-frame clones only, minus some. V and J calls and clone size follow that table, whereas D and trimming were derived from the DNA. The sample includes around 68,000 clones, 89% of them seen just once.

The gene calls are TRBV6-5 and TRBJ1-1, with 7 bases fitting TRBD1. This clonotype was sampled from a man aged 45-65 years with active COVID-19. The sample consisted of peripheral blood. CDR3 sequence: CASRPGQLNTEAFF. Written as DNA, the CDR3 is TGTGCCAGCAGGCCGGGACAGCTGAACACTGAAGCTTTCTTT.